This T cell receptor (beta chain) was found in a study of blood T cell repertoires in COVID-19. TCRdb's copy holds only in-frame clones and misses some; the assay was immunoSEQ multiplex PCR. The sample carries approximately 170,000 clones, around 80% recorded once. Trimming removed 9 bases from V and 0 bases from J; junction bases left unmatched: 11. Germline V gene sequence: CDR1 KGHDR, CDR2 SFDVKD. The CDR3 totals 16 residues. The chain employs TRBV24-1 and TRBJ2-3; 7 nucleotides match TRBD1. The TCR sequence derives from a man aged 35-49 years who had recovered from COVID-19. Material: PBMCs or T cells enriched from blood (not recorded which). The CDR3 reads CATERTGSSSTDTQYF. CDR3 coding DNA: TGTGCCACCGAGCGGACAGGTTCTTCTAGCACAGATACGCAGTATTTT.